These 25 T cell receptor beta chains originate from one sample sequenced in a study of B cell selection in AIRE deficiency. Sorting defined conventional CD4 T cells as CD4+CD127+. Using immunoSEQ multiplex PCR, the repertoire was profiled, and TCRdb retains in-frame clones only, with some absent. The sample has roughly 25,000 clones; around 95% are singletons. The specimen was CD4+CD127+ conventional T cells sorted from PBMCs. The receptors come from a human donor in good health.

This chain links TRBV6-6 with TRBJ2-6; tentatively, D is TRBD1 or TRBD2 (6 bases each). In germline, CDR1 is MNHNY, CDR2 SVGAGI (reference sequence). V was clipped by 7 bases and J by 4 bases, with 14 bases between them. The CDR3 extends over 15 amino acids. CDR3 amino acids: CASKNGGTGANVLTF. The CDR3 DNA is TGTGCCAGCAAAAACGGGGGCACGGGGGCCAACGTCCTGACTTTC.

CDR3: CASSLEARETQYF. DNA of the CDR3: TGTGCCAGCAGCTTAGAGGCTCGGGAGACCCAGTACTTC. The V call is TRBV7-2, the J call TRBJ2-5; D is unresolved. The length of the CDR3 is 13 residues. Trimming left V 1 base short and J 5 bases short, with 8 bases between. From germline, CDR1 is SGHTA and CDR2 FQGNSA.

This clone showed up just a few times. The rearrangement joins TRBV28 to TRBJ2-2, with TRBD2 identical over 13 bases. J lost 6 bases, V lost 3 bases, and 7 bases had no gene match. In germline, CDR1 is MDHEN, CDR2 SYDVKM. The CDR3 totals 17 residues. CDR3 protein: CASSFWELAGGPGELFF. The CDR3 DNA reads TGTGCCAGCAGTTTTTGGGAACTAGCGGGAGGGCCCGGGGAGCTGTTTTTT.

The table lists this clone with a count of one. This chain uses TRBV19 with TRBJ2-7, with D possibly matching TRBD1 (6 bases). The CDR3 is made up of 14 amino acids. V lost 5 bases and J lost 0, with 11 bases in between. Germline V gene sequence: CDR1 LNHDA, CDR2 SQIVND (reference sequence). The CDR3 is CASSLTGSSYEQYF. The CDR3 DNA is TGTGCCAGTAGTCTGACAGGTAGCTCCTACGAGCAGTACTTC.

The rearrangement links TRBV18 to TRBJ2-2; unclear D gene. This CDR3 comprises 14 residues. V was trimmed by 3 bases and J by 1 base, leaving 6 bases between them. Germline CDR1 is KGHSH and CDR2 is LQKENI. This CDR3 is CASSPVGNTGELFF. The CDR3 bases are TGTGCCAGCTCACCTGTAGGGAACACCGGGGAGCTGTTTTTT.

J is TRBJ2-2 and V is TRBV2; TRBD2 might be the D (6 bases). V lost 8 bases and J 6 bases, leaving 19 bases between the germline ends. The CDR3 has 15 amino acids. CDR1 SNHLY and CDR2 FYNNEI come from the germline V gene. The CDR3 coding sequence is TGTGCCAGCTTGATGAATGGGGGGTCGGCCGGGGAGCTGTTTTTT. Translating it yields CASLMNGGSAGELFF.

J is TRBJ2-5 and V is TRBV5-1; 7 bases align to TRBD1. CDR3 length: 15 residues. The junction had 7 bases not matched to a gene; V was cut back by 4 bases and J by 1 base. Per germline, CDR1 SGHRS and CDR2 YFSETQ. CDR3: CASSKPNRGQETQYF. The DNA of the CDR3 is TGCGCCAGCAGCAAACCCAACAGGGGCCAAGAGACCCAGTACTTC.

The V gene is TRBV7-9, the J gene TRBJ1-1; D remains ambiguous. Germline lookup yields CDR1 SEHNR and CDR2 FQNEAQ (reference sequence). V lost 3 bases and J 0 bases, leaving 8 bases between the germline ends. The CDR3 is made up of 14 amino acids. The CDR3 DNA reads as TGTGCCAGCAGCTTCAGCAGGCTGAACACTGAAGCTTTCTTT. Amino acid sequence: CASSFSRLNTEAFF. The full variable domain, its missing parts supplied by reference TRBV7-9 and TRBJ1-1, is DTGVSQNPRHKITKRGQNVTFRCDPISEHNRLYWYRQTLGQGPEFLTYFQNEAQLEKSRLLSDRFSAERPKGSFSTLEIQRTEQGDSAMYLCASSFSRLNTEAFFGQGTRLTVV.

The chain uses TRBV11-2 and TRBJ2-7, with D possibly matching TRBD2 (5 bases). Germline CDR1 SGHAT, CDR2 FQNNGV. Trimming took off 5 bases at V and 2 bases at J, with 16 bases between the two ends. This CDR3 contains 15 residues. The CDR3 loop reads CASSQRADAAYEQYF. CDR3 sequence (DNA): TGTGCCAGCAGCCAGAGGGCGGACGCCGCCTACGAGCAGTACTTC.

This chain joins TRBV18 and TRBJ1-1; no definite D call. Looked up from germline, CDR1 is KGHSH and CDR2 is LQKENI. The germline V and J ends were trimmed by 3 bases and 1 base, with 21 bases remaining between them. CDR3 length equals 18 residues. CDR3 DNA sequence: TGTGCCAGCTCACCCCAGGTTGTCTTAGGGAGTAAGAACACTGAAGCTTTCTTT. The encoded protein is CASSPQVVLGSKNTEAFF.

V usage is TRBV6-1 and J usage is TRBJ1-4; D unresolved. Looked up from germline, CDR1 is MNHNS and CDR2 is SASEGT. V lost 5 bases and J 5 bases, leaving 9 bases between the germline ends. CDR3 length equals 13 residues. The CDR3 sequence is CASSRRRNEKLFF. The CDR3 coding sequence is TGTGCCAGCAGTAGGCGGCGGAATGAAAAACTGTTTTTT.

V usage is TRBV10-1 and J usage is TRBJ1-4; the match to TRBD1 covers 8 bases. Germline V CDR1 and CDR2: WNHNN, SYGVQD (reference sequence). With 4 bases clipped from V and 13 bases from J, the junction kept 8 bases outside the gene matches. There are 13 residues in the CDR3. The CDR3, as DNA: TGCGCCAGCAGTGCGGACAGGGCCGGGCGACTGTTTTTT. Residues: CASSADRAGRLFF.

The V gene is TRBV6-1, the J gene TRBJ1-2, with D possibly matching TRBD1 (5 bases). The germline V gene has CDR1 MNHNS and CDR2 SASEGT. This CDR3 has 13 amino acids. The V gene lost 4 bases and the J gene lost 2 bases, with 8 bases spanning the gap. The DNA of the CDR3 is TGTGCCAGCAGTGCGGGGGGGAACTATGGCTACACCTTC. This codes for CASSAGGNYGYTF.

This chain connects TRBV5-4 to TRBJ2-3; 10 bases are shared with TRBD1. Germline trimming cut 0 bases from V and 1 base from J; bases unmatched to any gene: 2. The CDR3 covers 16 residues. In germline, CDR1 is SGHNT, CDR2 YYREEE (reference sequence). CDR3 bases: TGTGCCAGCAGCTTGGGGGGGACAGGGGGCACAGATACGCAGTATTTT. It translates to CASSLGGTGGTDTQYF.

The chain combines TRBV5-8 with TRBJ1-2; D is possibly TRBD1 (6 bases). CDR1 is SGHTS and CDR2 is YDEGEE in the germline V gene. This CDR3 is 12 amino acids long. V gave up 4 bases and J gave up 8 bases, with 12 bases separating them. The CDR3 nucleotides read TGTGCCAGCAGCATTACAGGGATCGGCTACACCTTC. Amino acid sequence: CASSITGIGYTF.

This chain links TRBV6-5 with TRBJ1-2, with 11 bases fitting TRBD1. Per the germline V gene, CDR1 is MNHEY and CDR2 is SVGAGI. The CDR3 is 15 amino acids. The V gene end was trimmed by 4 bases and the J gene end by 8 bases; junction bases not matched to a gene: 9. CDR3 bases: TGTGCCAGCAGTTTCAAACGGGGACAGGGGGGAGGCTACACCTTC. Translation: CASSFKRGQGGGYTF.

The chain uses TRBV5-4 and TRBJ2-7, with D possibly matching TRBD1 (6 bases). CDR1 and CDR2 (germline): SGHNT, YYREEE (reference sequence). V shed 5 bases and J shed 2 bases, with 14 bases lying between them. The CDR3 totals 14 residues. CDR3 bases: TGTGCCAGCAGTACCCCAGGGGACGCCTACGAGCAGTACTTC. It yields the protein CASSTPGDAYEQYF.

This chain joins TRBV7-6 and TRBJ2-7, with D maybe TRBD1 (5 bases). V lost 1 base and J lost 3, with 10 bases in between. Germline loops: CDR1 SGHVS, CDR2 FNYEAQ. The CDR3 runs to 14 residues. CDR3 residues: CASSLGRVGYEQYF. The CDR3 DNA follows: TGTGCCAGCAGCTTAGGCAGGGTCGGCTACGAGCAGTACTTC.

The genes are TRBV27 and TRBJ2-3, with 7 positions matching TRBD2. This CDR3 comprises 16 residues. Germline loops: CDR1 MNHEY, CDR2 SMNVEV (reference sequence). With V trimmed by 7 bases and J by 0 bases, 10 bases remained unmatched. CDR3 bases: TGTGCCAGCAACATTAGAACTAGCGTTAGCACAGATACGCAGTATTTT. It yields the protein CASNIRTSVSTDTQYF.

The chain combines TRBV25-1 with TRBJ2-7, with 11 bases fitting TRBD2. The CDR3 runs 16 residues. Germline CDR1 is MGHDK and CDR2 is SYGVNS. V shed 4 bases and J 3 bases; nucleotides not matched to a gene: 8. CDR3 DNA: TGTGCCAGCAGTGCGGTACTAGGACTAGCGGGCTACGAGCAGTACTTC. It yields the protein CASSAVLGLAGYEQYF.

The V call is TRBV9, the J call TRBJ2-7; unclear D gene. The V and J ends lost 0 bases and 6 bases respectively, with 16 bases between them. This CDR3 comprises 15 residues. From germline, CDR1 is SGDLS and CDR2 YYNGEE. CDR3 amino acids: CASSVAGQASGEQYF. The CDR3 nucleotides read TGTGCCAGCAGCGTAGCGGGCCAGGCGTCTGGCGAGCAGTACTTC.

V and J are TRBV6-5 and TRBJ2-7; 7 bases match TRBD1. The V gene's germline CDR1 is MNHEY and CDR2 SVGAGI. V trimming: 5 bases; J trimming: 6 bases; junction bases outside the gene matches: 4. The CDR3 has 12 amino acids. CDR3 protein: CASSDRELEQYF. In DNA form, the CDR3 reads TGTGCCAGCAGTGACAGGGAACTCGAGCAGTACTTC.

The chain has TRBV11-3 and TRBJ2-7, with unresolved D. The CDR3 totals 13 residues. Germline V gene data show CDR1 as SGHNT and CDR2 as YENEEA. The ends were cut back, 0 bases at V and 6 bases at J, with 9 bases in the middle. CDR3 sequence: CASSLEPVLEQYF. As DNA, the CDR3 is TGTGCCAGCAGCTTAGAACCCGTTCTCGAGCAGTACTTC.

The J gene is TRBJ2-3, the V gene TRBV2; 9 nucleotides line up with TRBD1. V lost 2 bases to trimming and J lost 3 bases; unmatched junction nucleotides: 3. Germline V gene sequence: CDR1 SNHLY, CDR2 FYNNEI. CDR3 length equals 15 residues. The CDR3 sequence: CASSEWGTGTDTQYF. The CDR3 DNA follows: TGTGCCAGCAGTGAATGGGGGACAGGGACAGATACGCAGTATTTT. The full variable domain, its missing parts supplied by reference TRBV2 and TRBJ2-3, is EPEVTQTPSHQVTQMGQEVILRCVPISNHLYFYWYRQILGQKVEFLVSFYNNEISEKSEIFDDQFSVERPDGSNFTLKIRSTKLEDSAMYFCASSEWGTGTDTQYFGPGTRLTVL.

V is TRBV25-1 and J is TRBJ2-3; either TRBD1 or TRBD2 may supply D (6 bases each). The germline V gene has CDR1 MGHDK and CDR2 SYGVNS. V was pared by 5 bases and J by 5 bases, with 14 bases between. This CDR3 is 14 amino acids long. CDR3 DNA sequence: TGTGCCAGCAGTCAGCAAGAGGGGGGAGATACGCAGTATTTT. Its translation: CASSQQEGGDTQYF.